The rows below give T cell receptor beta chains drawn from one sample of a study of T-cell memory formation after mild COVID-19. TCRdb re-derived calls from the 5' RACE reads in MiXCR, one entry per CDR3 protein. The table lists roughly 170,000 distinct CDR3 sequences, about a fifth of them singletons. Material for sequencing was PBMCs or a T cell subset sorted from them (not recorded which). These receptors all come from a man aged 18 to 30 who had mild COVID-19 (a few samples of this study predate the infection). Cell type and time point are not known. CDR3s include the opening cysteine and the closing phenylalanine or tryptophan. D genes are given only for firm matches. Expanded clones are given a class, and other clones once, few, many or no size at all.

>TRBJ1-2|NA|TRBV7-9|TRBD1
CASSSSQGFYGYTF
TGTGCCAGCAGCTCCTCACAGGGGTTCTATGGCTACACCTTC
>TRBJ2-3|NA|TRBV7-2|TRBD2
CASSLAGTSADTQYF
TGTGCCAGCAGCTTAGCCGGGACTAGCGCAGATACGCAGTATTTT
>TRBJ2-2|few|TRBV7-3|NA
CASSFGYASGELFF
TGTGCCAGCAGCTTCGGATACGCCTCCGGGGAGCTGTTTTTT
>TRBJ2-5|NA|TRBV7-2|TRBD2
CASSLGRLARGETQYF
TGTGCCAGCAGCTTGGGGAGACTAGCGCGGGGAGAGACCCAGTACTTC
>TRBJ1-2|NA|TRBV4-1|NA
CASSLRGSANYGYTF
TGCGCCAGCAGCCTTAGGGGAAGCGCTAACTATGGCTACACCTTC
>TRBJ2-1|NA|TRBV6-6|TRBD2
CASSSGLAGGLLLVDEQFF
TGTGCCAGCAGTTCCGGACTAGCGGGGGGGCTTCTCCTTGTCGATGAGCAGTTCTTC
>TRBJ1-5|few|TRBV28|TRBD1
CASSLLRQGKQPQHF
TGTGCCAGCAGTTTGCTCCGACAGGGAAAACAGCCCCAGCATTTT
>TRBJ1-1|NA|TRBV5-4|NA
CASSPRTLLLQAFF
TGTGCCAGCAGCCCAAGGACTCTGTTACTTCAAGCTTTCTTT
>TRBJ1-6|NA|TRBV6-5|NA
CASSYAWTLYNSPLHF
TGTGCCAGCAGTTACGCGTGGACACTGTATAATTCACCCCTCCACTTT
>TRBJ2-5|NA|TRBV28|NA
CASIDRQETQYF
TGTGCCAGCATAGACAGACAAGAGACCCAGTACTTC
>TRBJ2-2|NA|TRBV15|NA
CATSRETSWNTGELFF
TGTGCCACCAGCAGAGAAACATCCTGGAACACCGGGGAGCTGTTTTTT
>TRBJ2-5|NA|TRBV10-3|TRBD2
CAIRPSGGPQETQYF
TGTGCCATCAGACCTAGCGGGGGACCGCAAGAGACCCAGTACTTC
>TRBJ2-7|NA|TRBV5-4|NA
CASSVLNYEQYF
TGTGCCAGCAGCGTGCTCAACTACGAGCAGTACTTC
>TRBJ1-1|few|TRBV20-1|NA
CSARVQGVAFF
TGCAGTGCTAGAGTTCAGGGTGTGGCTTTCTTT
>TRBJ2-1|NA|TRBV5-1|NA
CASSLEIGEQFF
TGCGCCAGCAGCTTGGAAATCGGTGAGCAGTTCTTC
>TRBJ1-1|NA|TRBV12-3/TRBV12-4|TRBD1
CASTGYRGVGTEAFF
TGTGCCAGCACCGGTTACAGGGGCGTAGGGACTGAAGCTTTCTTT
>TRBJ2-2|NA|TRBV28|NA
CASSPPHTGELFF
TGTGCCAGCAGTCCCCCGCACACCGGGGAGCTGTTTTTT
>TRBJ2-5|few|TRBV5-1|TRBD1
CASSSDRSAYF
TGCGCCAGCAGCTCGGACAGGTCGGCGTACTTC
>TRBJ1-5|many|TRBV4-3|TRBD1
CASSQIGGDQPQHF
TGCGCCAGCAGCCAGATAGGGGGCGATCAGCCCCAGCATTTT
>TRBJ2-2|few|TRBV7-2|NA
CASSLSRATGELFF
TGTGCCAGCAGCTTAAGCAGGGCCACCGGGGAGCTGTTTTTT
>TRBJ1-1|NA|TRBV5-1|NA
CASSLAGFEAFF
TGCGCCAGCAGCTTGGCTGGGTTTGAAGCTTTCTTT
>TRBJ1-6|many|TRBV4-1|TRBD1
CASSQWGQGASPLHF
TGCGCCAGCAGCCAATGGGGCCAGGGGGCCTCACCCCTCCACTTT
>TRBJ2-7|NA|TRBV7-3|TRBD1
CASSPGTGMAEQYF
TGTGCCAGCAGCCCAGGGACAGGGATGGCCGAGCAGTACTTC
>TRBJ1-3|NA|TRBV3-1|NA
CASSLPGNTIYF
TGTGCCAGCAGTTTACCAGGAAACACCATATATTTT
>TRBJ1-5|NA|TRBV7-8|NA
CASSPRGQPQHF
TGTGCCAGCAGCCCTCGGGGCCAGCCCCAGCATTTT
>TRBJ2-7|NA|TRBV7-9|NA
CASSLVGVREQYF
TGTGCCAGCAGCTTAGTGGGAGTACGGGAGCAGTACTTC
>TRBJ1-1|NA|TRBV6-5|NA
CASSYGLGRDTEAFF
TGTGCCAGCAGTTACGGGCTGGGGCGGGACACTGAAGCTTTCTTT
>TRBJ1-6|few|TRBV20-1|NA
CSARGGSVYNSPLHF
TGCAGTGCTAGGGGGGGGTCGGTCTATAATTCACCCCTCCACTTT
>TRBJ1-2|few|TRBV6-5|NA
CASRQWNYGYTF
TGTGCCAGCCGCCAATGGAACTATGGCTACACCTTC